This T cell receptor beta chain is drawn from a study of regulatory T cells in long-lasting Graves disease. This CDR3 has 16 amino acids. V was pared by 6 bases and J by 0 bases, with 2 bases of the junction left unmatched. The V gene's germline CDR1 is KGHSH and CDR2 LQKENI. Investigators prepared the TCR beta libraries by applying iRepertoire HTBI primers and Arm-PCR of CDR3 regions. TCRdb reprocessed the multiplex PCR reads with MiXCR, giving one entry per CDR3 protein. The sample lists 440,000 or so distinct CDR3 sequences, about 15% occurring once. Time point described: newly diagnosed GD, antithyroid drugs for less than 3 months. The TCR library was prepared using RNA isolated from PBMCs. The patients included were those that came from an endocrinology department in Xi'an, China. These same data were also listed under a study on T cells in Graves' hyperthyroidism and ophthalmopathy. As reported in that work: HTBI primers were employed in a first-round RT-PCR of the TCR CDR3. Also found in blood were most expanded thyroid clonotypes above 0.001.

The sample consisted of peripheral blood mononuclear cells (PBMCs), taken at new diagnosis, from a patient treated with antithyroid drugs. The receptor was derived from a woman aged 25 to 45 with Graves disease. This sequence joins TRBV18 and TRBJ2-1, with 13 bases aligning to TRBD2. CDR3 in amino acids: CASSGLAGDSYNEQFF. CDR3 nucleotide sequence: TGTGCCAGCTCCGGACTAGCGGGAGACTCCTACAATGAGCAGTTCTTC.